This T cell receptor beta chain was identified in a study of T cell responses to AZD1222 COVID-19 vaccine. Study-wide context: Combined were second doses at about 4 or about 12 weeks. The study, taken as a whole, reports: The donor group comprised mostly white British people and more females; the analysis possibly underestimated clonal diversity. Spike-specific TCR breadth and depth grew following two AZD1222 doses.

The protocol was immunoSEQ multiplex PCR, while the TCRdb copy is restricted to in-frame clones and leaves out a portion. The table shows 35,000 to 55,000 clones, with 65% to 85% occurring only once. A note on this clone: What it binds is unknown.

Germline values: CDR1 MDHEN, CDR2 SYDVKM. V lost 6 bases to trimming and J lost 5 bases; unmatched junction nucleotides: 10. The CDR3 runs to 15 residues. The V and J genes are TRBV28 and TRBJ2-5; TRBD1 aligns across 9 bases. The TCR sequence derives from an adult in good health. The source was peripheral blood, collected on day 0 of AZD1222 vaccination. Here the CDR3 reads CASSWVDRGGETQYF. In DNA, the CDR3 is TGTGCCAGCAGCTGGGTGGACAGGGGAGGGGAGACCCAGTACTTC. The full variable domain, completed using reference TRBV28 and TRBJ2-5, is DVKVTQSSRYLVKRTGEKVFLECVQDMDHENMFWYRQDPGLGLRLIYFSYDVKMKEKGDIPEGYSVSREKKERFSLILESASTNQTSMYLCASSWVDRGGETQYFGPGTRLLVL.